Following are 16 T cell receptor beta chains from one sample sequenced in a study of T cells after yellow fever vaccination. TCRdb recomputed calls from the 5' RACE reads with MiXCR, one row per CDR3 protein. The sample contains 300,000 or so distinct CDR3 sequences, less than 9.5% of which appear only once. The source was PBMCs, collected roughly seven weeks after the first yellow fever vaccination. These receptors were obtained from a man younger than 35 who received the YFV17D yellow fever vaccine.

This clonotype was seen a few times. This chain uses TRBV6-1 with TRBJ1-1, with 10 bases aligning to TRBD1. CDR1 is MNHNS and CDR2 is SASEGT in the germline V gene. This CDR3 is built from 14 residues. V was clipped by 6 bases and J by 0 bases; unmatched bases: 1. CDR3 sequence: CASRTGGLNTEAFF. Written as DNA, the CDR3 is TGTGCCAGCAGGACAGGGGGCCTGAACACTGAAGCTTTCTTT.

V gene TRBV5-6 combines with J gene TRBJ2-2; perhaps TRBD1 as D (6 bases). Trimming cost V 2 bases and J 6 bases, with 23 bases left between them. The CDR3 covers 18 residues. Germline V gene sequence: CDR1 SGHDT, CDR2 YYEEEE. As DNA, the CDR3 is TGTGCCAGCAGCTTCGGGATTATCATCGGGACATCGGCCGGGGAGCTGTTTTTT. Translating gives CASSFGIIIGTSAGELFF.

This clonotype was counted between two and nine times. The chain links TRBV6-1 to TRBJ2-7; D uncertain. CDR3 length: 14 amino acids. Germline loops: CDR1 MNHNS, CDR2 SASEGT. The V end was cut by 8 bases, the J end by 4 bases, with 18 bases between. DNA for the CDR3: TGTGCCAGCCCTCGTCGGCTAAAAAGTTACGAGCAGTACGTC. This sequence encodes CASPRRLKSYEQYV.

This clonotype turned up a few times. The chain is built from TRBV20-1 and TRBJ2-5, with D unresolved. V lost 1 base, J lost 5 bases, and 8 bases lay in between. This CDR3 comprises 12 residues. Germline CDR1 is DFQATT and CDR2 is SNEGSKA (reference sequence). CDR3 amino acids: CSARVPLETQYF. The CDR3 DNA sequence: TGCAGTGCTAGAGTTCCACTGGAGACCCAGTACTTC.

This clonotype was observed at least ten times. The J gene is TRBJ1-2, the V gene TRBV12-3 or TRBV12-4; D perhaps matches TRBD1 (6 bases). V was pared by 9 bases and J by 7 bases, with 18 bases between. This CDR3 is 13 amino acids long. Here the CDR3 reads CASSPGQGPGYTF. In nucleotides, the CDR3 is TGTGCCAGTTCCCCCGGGCAGGGGCCTGGCTACACCTTC.

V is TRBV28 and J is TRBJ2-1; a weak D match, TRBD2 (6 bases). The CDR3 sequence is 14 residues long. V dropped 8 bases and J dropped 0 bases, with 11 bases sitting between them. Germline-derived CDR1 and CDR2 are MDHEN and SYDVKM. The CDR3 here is CASSGDLSYNEQFF. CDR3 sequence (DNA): TGTGCCAGCTCGGGGGATCTCTCCTACAATGAGCAGTTCTTC. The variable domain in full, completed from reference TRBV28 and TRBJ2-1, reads DVKVTQSSRYLVKRTGEKVFLECVQDMDHENMFWYRQDPGLGLRLIYFSYDVKMKEKGDIPEGYSVSREKKERFSLILESASTNQTSMYLCASSGDLSYNEQFFGPGTRLTVL.

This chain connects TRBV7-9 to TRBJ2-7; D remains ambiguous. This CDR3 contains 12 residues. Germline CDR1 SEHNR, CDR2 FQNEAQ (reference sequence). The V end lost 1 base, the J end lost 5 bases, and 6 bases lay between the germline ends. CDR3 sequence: CASSLGADEQYV. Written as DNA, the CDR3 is TGTGCCAGCAGCTTAGGCGCGGACGAGCAGTACGTC.

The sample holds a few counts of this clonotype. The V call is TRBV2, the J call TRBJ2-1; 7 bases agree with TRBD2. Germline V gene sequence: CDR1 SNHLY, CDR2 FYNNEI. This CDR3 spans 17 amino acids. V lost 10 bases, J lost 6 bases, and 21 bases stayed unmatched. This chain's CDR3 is CATSGRGSTLSGNEQFF. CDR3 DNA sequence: TGTGCCACCTCGGGGCGGGGGTCAACCCTGTCGGGCAATGAGCAGTTCTTC.

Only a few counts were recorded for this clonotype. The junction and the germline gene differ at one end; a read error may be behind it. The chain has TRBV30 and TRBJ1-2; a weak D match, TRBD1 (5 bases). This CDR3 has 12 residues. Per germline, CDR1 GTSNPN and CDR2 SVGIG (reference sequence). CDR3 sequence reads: CAWSKGHYGYTF. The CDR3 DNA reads TGTGCCTGGAGTAAGGGGCACTACGGCTACACCTTC.

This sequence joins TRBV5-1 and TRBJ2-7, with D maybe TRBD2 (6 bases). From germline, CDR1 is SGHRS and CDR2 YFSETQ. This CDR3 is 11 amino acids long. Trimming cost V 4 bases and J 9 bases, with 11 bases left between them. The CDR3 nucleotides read TGCGCCAGCAGCACGGGCGGGGTGCAGTACTTC. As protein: CASSTGGVQYF. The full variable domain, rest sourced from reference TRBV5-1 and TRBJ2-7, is KAGVTQTPRYLIKTRGQQVTLSCSPISGHRSVSWYQQTPGQGLQFLFEYFSETQRNKGNFPGRFSGRQFSNSRSEMNVSTLELGDSALYLCASSTGGVQYFGPGTRLTVT.

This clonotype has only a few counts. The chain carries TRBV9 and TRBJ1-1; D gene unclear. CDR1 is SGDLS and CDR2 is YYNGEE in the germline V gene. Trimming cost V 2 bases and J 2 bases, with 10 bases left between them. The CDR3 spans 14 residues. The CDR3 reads CASSVSVENTEAFF. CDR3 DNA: TGTGCCAGCAGCGTCTCCGTGGAAAACACTGAAGCTTTCTTT.

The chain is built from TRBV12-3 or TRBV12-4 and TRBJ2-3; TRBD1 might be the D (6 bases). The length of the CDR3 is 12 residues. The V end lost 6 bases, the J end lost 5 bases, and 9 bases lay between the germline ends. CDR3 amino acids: CASRLQGDTQYF. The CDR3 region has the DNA TGTGCCAGCAGACTACAGGGAGATACGCAGTATTTT.

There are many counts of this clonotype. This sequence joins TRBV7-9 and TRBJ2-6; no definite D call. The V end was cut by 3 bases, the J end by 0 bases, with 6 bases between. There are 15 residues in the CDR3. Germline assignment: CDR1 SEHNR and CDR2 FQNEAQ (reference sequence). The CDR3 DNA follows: TGTGCCAGCAGCTTCCGGGCCTCTGGGGCCAACGTCCTGACTTTC. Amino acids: CASSFRASGANVLTF. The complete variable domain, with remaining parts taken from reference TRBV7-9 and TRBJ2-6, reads DTGVSQNPRHKITKRGQNVTFRCDPISEHNRLYWYRQTLGQGPEFLTYFQNEAQLEKSRLLSDRFSAERPKGSFSTLEIQRTEQGDSAMYLCASSFRASGANVLTFGAGSRLTVL.

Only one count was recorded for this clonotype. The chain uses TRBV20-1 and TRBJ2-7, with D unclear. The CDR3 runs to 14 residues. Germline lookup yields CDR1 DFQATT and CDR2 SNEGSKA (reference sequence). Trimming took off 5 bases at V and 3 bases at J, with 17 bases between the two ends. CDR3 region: CSAGSTRTLYEQYF. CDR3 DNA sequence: TGCAGTGCTGGATCGACACGAACCCTCTACGAGCAGTACTTC.

This CDR3 reads CASSERRVYEQYF. The CDR3 coding sequence is TGTGCCAGCAGTGAACGCAGGGTCTACGAGCAGTACTTC. The chain has TRBV6-1 and TRBJ2-7; tentatively, D is TRBD1 (5 bases). Germline values: CDR1 MNHNS, CDR2 SASEGT. Trimming left V 2 bases short and J 3 bases short, with 8 bases between. This CDR3 contains 13 residues.

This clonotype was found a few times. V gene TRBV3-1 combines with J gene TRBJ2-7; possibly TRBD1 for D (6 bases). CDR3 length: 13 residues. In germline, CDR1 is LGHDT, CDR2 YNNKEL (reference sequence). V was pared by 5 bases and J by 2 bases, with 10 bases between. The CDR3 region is CASSGQLPYEQYF. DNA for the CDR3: TGTGCCAGCAGCGGACAGCTGCCCTACGAGCAGTACTTC.